The present T cell receptor (beta chain) was sequenced within a study of graft-versus-host responses after intestinal transplantation. Study-level information: Recipients were given multivisceral, liver-intestinal, or isolated intestinal transplants. Anti-thymocyte globulin induction preceded about 3 years of tacrolimus and steroid maintenance in all recipients.

Investigators treated the graft tissue so that it released intraepithelial and lamina propria lymphocytes. General study findings and limits: Recipient marrow showed GvH clones, some seen first in ileum or blood. Peak circulating GvH clone levels tracked with early post-transplant HvG declines.

Remarks on this clone: Its antigen is currently unknown.

Some clones are missing from TCRdb's copy, which holds only in-frame ones; the method was immunoSEQ multiplex PCR. This sample has tens of thousands of clones, with roughly 87% found just once. The CDR3 covers 13 residues. Per the germline V gene, CDR1 is MDHEN and CDR2 is SYDVKM. V dropped 2 bases and J dropped 13 bases, with 17 bases sitting between them. This TCR derives from a human patient who received an intestinal transplant, so some T cells may come from the graft donor. Here the sequenced sample was ileum tissue, taken approximately 200 days after intestinal transplant. This chain connects TRBV28 to TRBJ1-1; unclear D gene. The CDR3 sequence: CASSLPPGPKVFF. The CDR3, as DNA: TGTGCCAGCAGTTTACCTCCGGGCCCAAAAGTTTTCTTT.